This T cell receptor beta chain was recovered during a study of blood T cell repertoires in COVID-19. About the study: T cells, B-cell-depleted T cells, or PBMCs provided the cDNA or gDNA that served as material.

TCRdb's table, derived via immunoSEQ multiplex PCR, lists solely in-frame clones and lacks some. The table shows 190,000 or so clones, with approximately 86% occurring only once. In assigning cohorts, the study relied on participant-reported clinical history. CDR3 length equals 12 residues. V shed 8 bases and J shed 4 bases, with 9 bases lying between them. Germline CDR1 reads WSHSY; CDR2 reads SAAADI. This TCR was sampled from a woman between 25 and 40 years old who had been exposed to COVID-19. Specimen: PBMCs or T cells enriched from blood (not recorded which). V gene TRBV10-2 combines with J gene TRBJ2-1; D gene unclear. The CDR3 is CASADWYNEQFF. The CDR3, as DNA: TGCGCCAGCGCAGACTGGTACAATGAGCAGTTCTTC.